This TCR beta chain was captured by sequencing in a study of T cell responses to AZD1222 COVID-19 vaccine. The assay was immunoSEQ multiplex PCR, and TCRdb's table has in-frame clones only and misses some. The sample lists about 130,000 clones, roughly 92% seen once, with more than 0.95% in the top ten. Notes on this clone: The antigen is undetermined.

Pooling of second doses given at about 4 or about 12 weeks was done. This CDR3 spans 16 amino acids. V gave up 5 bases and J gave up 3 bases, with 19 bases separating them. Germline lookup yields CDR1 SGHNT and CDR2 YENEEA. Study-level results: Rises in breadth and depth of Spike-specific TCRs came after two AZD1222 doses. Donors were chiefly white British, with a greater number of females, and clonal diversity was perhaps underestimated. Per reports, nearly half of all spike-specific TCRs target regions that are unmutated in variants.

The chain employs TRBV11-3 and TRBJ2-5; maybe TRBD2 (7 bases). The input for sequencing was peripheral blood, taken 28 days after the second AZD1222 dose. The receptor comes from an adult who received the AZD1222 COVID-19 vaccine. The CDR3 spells CASSPPGGGLEETQYF. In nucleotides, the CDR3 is TGTGCCAGCAGCCCACCTGGGGGGGGCCTCGAAGAGACCCAGTACTTC.